These 8 T cell receptor beta chains originate from one sample sequenced in a study of blood T cell repertoires in COVID-19. This table comes from immunoSEQ multiplex PCR, and its TCRdb copy is limited to in-frame clones, with some not included. Of around 60,000 clones listed, 86% were seen once; the top ten hold 1.3%. The sequencing sample was made of peripheral blood. These receptors all stem from a woman aged 80 or over with acute or convalescent COVID-19.

The rearrangement uses TRBV6-2 or TRBV6-3 and TRBJ2-3; D is possibly TRBD1 (5 bases). The germline CDR1 and CDR2 sequences are MNHEY and SVGEGT. Trimming cost V 4 bases and J 6 bases, with 14 bases left between them. The CDR3 spans 14 residues. DNA of the CDR3: TGTGCCAGCAGTTTAAGTGGGGCCCCGGATACGCAGTATTTT. Translating it yields CASSLSGAPDTQYF.

This chain joins TRBV15 and TRBJ1-2; 7 nucleotides align to TRBD1. The CDR3 is 16 residues long. From germline, CDR1 is LNHNV and CDR2 YYDKDF (reference sequence). With 2 bases clipped from V and 3 bases from J, the junction kept 9 bases outside the gene matches. CDR3: CATSRSDRANYYGYTF. CDR3 coding DNA: TGTGCCACCAGCAGATCTGACAGGGCCAACTACTATGGCTACACCTTC.

In its sample, this clone was seen once. The chain recombines TRBV19 with TRBJ2-1; 10 nucleotides line up with TRBD2. This CDR3 region has 16 residues. V lost 4 bases to trimming and J lost 5 bases; unmatched junction nucleotides: 8. CDR1 and CDR2 (germline): LNHDA, SQIVND (reference sequence). As DNA, the CDR3 is TGTGCCAGTAGTAAGGGGCCTAGCGGGGGAGACAATGAGCAGTTCTTC. Its translation: CASSKGPSGGDNEQFF.

This clone has a handful of counts. This chain uses TRBV5-1 with TRBJ1-3, with D possibly matching TRBD1 (6 bases). The CDR3 is made up of 17 amino acids. Germline V gene lookup returns CDR1 SGHRS and CDR2 YFSETQ. Trimming pared 0 bases from V and 0 bases from J, leaving 13 bases between. DNA of the CDR3: TGCGCCAGCAGCTTGGCAACAGGGATCCCCTCTGGAAACACCATATATTTT. As protein: CASSLATGIPSGNTIYF. The full variable domain, with the rest looked up from reference TRBV5-1 and TRBJ1-3, is KAGVTQTPRYLIKTRGQQVTLSCSPISGHRSVSWYQQTPGQGLQFLFEYFSETQRNKGNFPGRFSGRQFSNSRSEMNVSTLELGDSALYLCASSLATGIPSGNTIYFGEGSWLTVV.

The chain combines TRBV29-1 with TRBJ1-2; TRBD1 aligns across 7 bases. The CDR3 loop spans 13 amino acids. V lost 4 bases to trimming and J lost 3 bases; unmatched junction nucleotides: 5. The V gene's germline CDR1 is SQVTM and CDR2 ANQGSEA. The CDR3 loop is CSVGRQGDYGYTF. For the CDR3, the DNA is TGCAGCGTTGGTAGACAGGGAGACTATGGCTACACCTTC.

The genes are TRBV18 and TRBJ2-7; unclear D gene. Germline lookup yields CDR1 KGHSH and CDR2 LQKENI. This CDR3 region has 13 residues. V was shortened by 2 bases and J by 2 bases, with 7 bases between the two germline ends. CDR3 sequence reads: CASSPTQTYEQYF. CDR3 bases: TGTGCCAGCTCACCAACCCAGACCTACGAGCAGTACTTC.

This sequence joins TRBV24-1 and TRBJ2-3, with 9 bases that match TRBD2. After removal of 6 bases from V and 0 bases from J, the junction contained 12 bases not matched to a gene. The CDR3 has 18 amino acids. CDR1 KGHDR and CDR2 SFDVKD come from the germline V gene. The CDR3 DNA reads as TGTGCCACCAGTCAGGTTGGCGGGAGGGGGACTAGCACAGATACGCAGTATTTT. Residues: CATSQVGGRGTSTDTQYF.

The rearrangement joins TRBV27 to TRBJ2-3; D is uncertain. CDR1 MNHEY and CDR2 SMNVEV come from the germline V gene (reference sequence). The CDR3 is made up of 12 amino acids. Trimming shortened V by 6 bases and J by 5 bases, and 9 bases separated the two germline ends. CDR3 nucleotide sequence: TGTGCCAGCAGGCGACTCGGAGATACGCAGTATTTT. Protein sequence: CASRRLGDTQYF.